Sequencing of this TCR beta chain was carried out in a study of blood T cell repertoires in COVID-19. Study overall: The United States, Italy and Spain provided the acute and convalescent COVID-19 samples.

The CDR3 is 18 residues long. J was trimmed by 3 bases and V by 4 bases; bases with no gene match: 13. Germline values: CDR1 SGDLS, CDR2 YYNGEE. In the source study's methods: Using reference gene primer amplification, nucleated cell counts were estimated. The repertoire was sequenced with immunoSEQ multiplex PCR; TCRdb's copy has only in-frame clones and lacks some. That table furnishes V, J and clone size, whereas the DNA furnished D and trimming. Altogether hundreds of thousands of clones are present, 75% to 90% being singletons, with the ten largest covering 2% to 2.5%. The chain uses TRBV9 and TRBJ1-4, with TRBD1 matching 9 bases. The receptor's source is a woman aged 25 to 39 who had recovered from COVID-19. Sequenced material: peripheral blood. The CDR3: CASSLRDRASGANEKLFF. The DNA of the CDR3 is TGTGCCAGCAGCCTTAGGGACAGGGCGTCGGGAGCTAATGAAAAACTGTTTTTT.